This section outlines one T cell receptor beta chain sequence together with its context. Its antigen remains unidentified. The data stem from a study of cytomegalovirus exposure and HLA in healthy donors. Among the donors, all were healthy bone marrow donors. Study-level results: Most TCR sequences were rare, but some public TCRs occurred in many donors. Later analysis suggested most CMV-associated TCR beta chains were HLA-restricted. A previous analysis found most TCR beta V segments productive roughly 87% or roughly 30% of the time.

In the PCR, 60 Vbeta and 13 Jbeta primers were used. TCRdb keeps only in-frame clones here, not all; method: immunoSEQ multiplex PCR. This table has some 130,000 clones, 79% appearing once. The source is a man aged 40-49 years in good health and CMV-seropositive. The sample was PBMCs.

Here the CDR3 reads CASSEVGGSGNTEAFF. CDR3 DNA: TGTGCCAGCAGTGAAGTTGGGGGGAGTGGGAACACTGAAGCTTTCTTT. This sequence joins TRBV2 and TRBJ1-1; tentatively, D is TRBD1 (5 bases). The CDR3 is made up of 16 amino acids. V was pared by 1 base and J by 1 base, with 13 bases between. Per the germline V gene, CDR1 is SNHLY and CDR2 is FYNNEI.